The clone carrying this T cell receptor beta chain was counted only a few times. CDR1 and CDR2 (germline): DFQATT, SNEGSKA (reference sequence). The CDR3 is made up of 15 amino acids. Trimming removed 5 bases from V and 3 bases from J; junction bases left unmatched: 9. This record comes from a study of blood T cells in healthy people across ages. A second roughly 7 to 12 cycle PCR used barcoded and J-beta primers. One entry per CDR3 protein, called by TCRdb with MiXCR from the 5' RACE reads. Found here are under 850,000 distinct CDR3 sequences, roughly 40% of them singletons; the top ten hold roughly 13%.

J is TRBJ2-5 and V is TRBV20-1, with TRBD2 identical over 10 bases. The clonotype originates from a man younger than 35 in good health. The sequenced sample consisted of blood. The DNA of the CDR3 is TGCAGTGCTCCCCCCGGGACTAGCGCGAAAGAGACCCAGTACTTC. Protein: CSAPPGTSAKETQYF.